These 27 T cell receptor beta chains were all obtained from the same sample, sequenced in a study of PD-L1 blockade in urothelial cancer. Libraries were prepared by immunoSEQ multiplex PCR; TCRdb keeps only in-frame clonotypes and omits some of them. The top ten clones hold approximately 1.9% of a sample with 30,000 to 50,000 clones, roughly 91% of them seen once. Here the sequenced sample was PBMCs, taken around atezolizumab (anti-PD-L1) treatment. All receptors come from a man aged 60 to 69 with urothelial cancer.

This clone appeared a single time. The genes are TRBV7-9 and TRBJ1-5; 12 bases fit TRBD1. The trim removed 5 bases at V and 6 bases at J, leaving 5 bases unmatched. CDR3 length: 15 residues. Germline V CDR1 and CDR2: SEHNR, FQNEAQ (reference sequence). Here the CDR3 DNA reads TGTGCCAGCAGCCCGGGACAGGGGGCGGGTCAGCCCCAGCATTTT. Protein product: CASSPGQGAGQPQHF. The full variable domain, with the rest looked up from reference TRBV7-9 and TRBJ1-5, is DTGVSQNPRHKITKRGQNVTFRCDPISEHNRLYWYRQTLGQGPEFLTYFQNEAQLEKSRLLSDRFSAERPKGSFSTLEIQRTEQGDSAMYLCASSPGQGAGQPQHFGDGTRLSIL.

The chain uses TRBV7-3 and TRBJ2-5, with 12 nucleotides matching TRBD2. The CDR3 covers 14 residues. Germline V lookup: CDR1 SGHTA, CDR2 FQGTGA. V gave up 4 bases and J gave up 5 bases; unmatched junction bases: 2. The CDR3 region has the DNA TGTGCCAGCAGCTCCGGGACTAGCGGGGAGACCCAGTACTTC. Its translation is CASSSGTSGETQYF.

This sequence joins TRBV5-5 and TRBJ2-1; 8 bases fit TRBD2. This CDR3 spans 15 amino acids. V gave up 1 base and J gave up 4 bases; unmatched junction bases: 4. Germline-derived CDR1 and CDR2 are SGHKS and YYEKEE (reference sequence). The CDR3: CASSLFSGVYNEQFF. The CDR3 DNA follows: TGTGCCAGCAGCTTGTTTAGCGGGGTGTACAATGAGCAGTTCTTC. The entire variable domain, with the rest obtained from reference TRBV5-5 and TRBJ2-1, is as follows: DAGVTQSPTHLIKTRGQQVTLRCSPISGHKSVSWYQQVLGQGPQFIFQYYEKEERGRGNFPDRFSARQFPNYSSELNVNALLLGDSALYLCASSLFSGVYNEQFFGPGTRLTVL.

The CDR3 region is CASSRGQGAVGGIVTYEQYF. The CDR3 region has the DNA TGCGCCAGCAGCCGGGGACAGGGGGCGGTGGGTGGGATTGTCACCTACGAGCAGTACTTC. The J gene is TRBJ2-7, the V gene TRBV5-1; 12 positions match TRBD1. With V trimmed by 4 bases and J by 2 bases, 19 bases remained unmatched. The CDR3 has 20 amino acids. CDR1 is SGHRS and CDR2 is YFSETQ in the germline V gene.

This chain connects TRBV7-3 to TRBJ2-6, with a weak D call TRBD2 (7 bases). The CDR3 covers 18 residues. Trimming removed 5 bases from V and 2 bases from J, with 19 bases in between. Germline V gives CDR1 SGHTA, CDR2 FQGTGA. The CDR3: CASSPWGGVMTGANVLTF. The CDR3 DNA reads TGTGCCAGCAGCCCGTGGGGGGGCGTTATGACTGGGGCCAACGTCCTGACTTTC.

CDR3 nucleotides: TGTGCCAGCAGCGGGGGGACAGGGGAACGTGGCTACACCTTC. Its translation: CASSGGTGERGYTF. The chain recombines TRBV5-5 with TRBJ1-2; 10 bases map to TRBD1. The CDR3 consists of 14 residues. J gave up 7 bases and V 4 bases, and 7 bases lay outside the gene matches. CDR1 and CDR2 from the germline V gene are SGHKS and YYEKEE (reference sequence).

The chain links TRBV7-6 to TRBJ1-3; 8 positions match TRBD1. CDR1 and CDR2 (germline): SGHVS, FNYEAQ. V shed 8 bases, J shed 0 bases, and the junction held 6 bases outside the gene matches. The CDR3 spans 15 residues. CDR3 bases: TGTGCCAGCGACAGGGGAGAAAGCTCTGGAAACACCATATATTTT. Residues: CASDRGESSGNTIYF.

This clone was detected once. This chain connects TRBV6-5 to TRBJ2-7; TRBD1 is a possible D gene (6 bases). The germline V gene has CDR1 MNHEY and CDR2 SVGAGI. This CDR3 has 13 residues. V gave up 6 bases and J gave up 3 bases, with 12 bases separating them. The CDR3 DNA reads as TGTGCCAGCAGGCCAGGACAGATCTACGAGCAGTACTTC. Its translation is CASRPGQIYEQYF.

The chain carries TRBV5-1 and TRBJ2-1; 8 bases are a match to TRBD2. The CDR3 has 22 amino acids. The germline gives CDR1 SGHRS, CDR2 YFSETQ. V dropped 2 bases and J dropped 2; count of bases not matched to a gene: 24. DNA for the CDR3: TGCGCCAGCAGCTTTTTACCGACGACACTACGCGTGACTAGCGCGACCTACAATGAGCAGTTCTTC. It translates to CASSFLPTTLRVTSATYNEQFF.

V gene TRBV30 combines with J gene TRBJ1-5; D is ambiguous. Trimming stripped 0 bases from V and 0 bases from J, with 12 bases between. CDR3 length: 16 amino acids. Germline V gene sequence: CDR1 GTSNPN, CDR2 SVGIG (reference sequence). CDR3 in amino acids: CAWSVGRLYSNQPQHF. The CDR3 region has the DNA TGTGCCTGGAGTGTCGGCAGACTCTATAGCAATCAGCCCCAGCATTTT.

As regards this clone: This sample also contains other DNA sequences that code for the same CDR3. This rearrangement joins TRBV19 to TRBJ2-3; 11 bases are shared with TRBD1. CDR1 is LNHDA and CDR2 is SQIVND in the germline V gene (reference sequence). The CDR3 spans 14 residues. After removal of 5 bases from V and 5 bases from J, the junction contained 3 bases not matched to a gene. The CDR3 here is CASSLGTGGDTQYF. DNA of the CDR3: TGTGCCAGTAGTCTTGGGACAGGGGGAGATACGCAGTATTTT.

The V and J genes are TRBV19 and TRBJ1-2; tentatively, D is TRBD1 (5 bases). V was clipped by 3 bases and J by 7 bases, with 9 bases between them. Germline CDR1 and CDR2: LNHDA and SQIVND (reference sequence). This CDR3 is 12 amino acids long. CDR3 bases: TGTGCCAGTAGTATCGAAGGGGCTGGCTACACCTTC. It encodes CASSIEGAGYTF. The full variable domain, its missing parts supplied by reference TRBV19 and TRBJ1-2, is DGGITQSPKYLFRKEGQNVTLSCEQNLNHDAMYWYRQDPGQGLRLIYYSQIVNDFQKGDIAEGYSVSREKKESFPLTVTSAQKNPTAFYLCASSIEGAGYTFGSGTRLTVV.

To note about this clone: One junction end does not reproduce the germline sequence, and a read error may be involved. This chain joins TRBV7-7 and TRBJ2-5; no definite D call. The germline CDR1 and CDR2 sequences are SSHAT and FNYEAQ (reference sequence). The CDR3 is 11 residues long. CDR3 sequence reads: CASSFGETQYF. In DNA form, the CDR3 reads TGTGCTAGCAGCTTCGGGGAGACCCAGTACTTC.

The V gene is TRBV28, the J gene TRBJ2-7; 7 bases are shared with TRBD1. Trimming at V came to 4 bases and at J to 4 bases, leaving 10 bases not matched to a gene. CDR1 MDHEN and CDR2 SYDVKM come from the germline V gene. The CDR3 has 15 amino acids. CDR3 loop: CASSSPPGRGYEQYF. The CDR3, as DNA: TGTGCCAGCAGTTCCCCCCCGGGCAGGGGGTACGAGCAGTACTTC.

The gene calls are TRBV7-9 and TRBJ1-1, with 9 positions matching TRBD1. Trimming removed 6 bases from V and 1 base from J; junction bases left unmatched: 3. This CDR3 spans 14 amino acids. CDR1 and CDR2 (germline): SEHNR, FQNEAQ (reference sequence). DNA of the CDR3: TGTGCCAGCAGTCGGGGACAGGGGAACACTGAAGCTTTCTTT. It is translated as CASSRGQGNTEAFF. Drawing the rest from reference TRBV7-9 and TRBJ1-1, the complete variable domain is DTGVSQNPRHKITKRGQNVTFRCDPISEHNRLYWYRQTLGQGPEFLTYFQNEAQLEKSRLLSDRFSAERPKGSFSTLEIQRTEQGDSAMYLCASSRGQGNTEAFFGQGTRLTVV.

V gene TRBV7-9 combines with J gene TRBJ1-1; no clear D gene. CDR1 and CDR2 (germline): SEHNR, FQNEAQ (reference sequence). This CDR3 has 13 residues. The V gene lost 3 bases and the J gene lost 3 bases, with 8 bases spanning the gap. The CDR3 DNA follows: TGTGCCAGCAGCTTTAGTCCGGACACTGAAGCTTTCTTT. Translating it yields CASSFSPDTEAFF.

The chain recombines TRBV19 with TRBJ1-1; unclear D gene. The CDR3 length is 13 residues. Germline CDR1 and CDR2: LNHDA and SQIVND (reference sequence). Trimming shortened V by 5 bases and J by 7 bases, and 14 bases separated the two germline ends. The CDR3 bases are TGTGCCAGTAGTCCCTCCTCCTCCGGTGAAGCTTTCTTT. Translated: CASSPSSSGEAFF.

This chain uses TRBV9 with TRBJ2-1; no reliable D call. Germline loops: CDR1 SGDLS, CDR2 YYNGEE. The V and J ends lost 3 bases and 6 bases respectively, with 7 bases between them. The CDR3 loop spans 12 amino acids. The CDR3 spells CASSANSNEQFF. In DNA, the CDR3 is TGTGCCAGCAGCGCGAACAGCAATGAGCAGTTCTTC.

This clone was seen only a few times. V and J are TRBV6-6 and TRBJ2-4; D possibly corresponds to TRBD1 (5 bases). The CDR3 has 13 amino acids. In germline, CDR1 is MNHNY, CDR2 SVGAGI (reference sequence). Trimming left V 6 bases short and J 5 bases short, with 11 bases between. The CDR3 here is CASREQGENIQYF. CDR3 coding DNA: TGTGCCAGCAGGGAGCAGGGTGAAAACATTCAGTACTTC.

This chain connects TRBV27 to TRBJ2-3; 8 nucleotides agree with TRBD1. The CDR3 has 12 amino acids. Germline CDR1 and CDR2: MNHEY and SMNVEV (reference sequence). V was pared by 8 bases and J by 4 bases, with 2 bases of the junction left unmatched. CDR3 loop: CASSGQADTQYF. The CDR3, as DNA: TGTGCCAGCTCGGGACAGGCAGATACGCAGTATTTT.

This clone has only a few counts. The chain has TRBV5-1 and TRBJ1-2, with 9 bases aligning to TRBD1. The CDR3 spans 13 residues. The germline V gene encodes CDR1 SGHRS and CDR2 YFSETQ. Trimming cost V 4 bases and J 6 bases; bases outside gene matches: 4. The CDR3 bases are TGCGCCAGCAGCCCCTGGACAGGGGATGGCTACACCTTC. It is translated as CASSPWTGDGYTF.

The chain carries TRBV7-2 and TRBJ2-5; 9 nucleotides match TRBD1. The CDR3 is 15 amino acids. Germline CDR1 SGHTA, CDR2 FQGNSA. V dropped 4 bases and J dropped 5; count of bases not matched to a gene: 8. CDR3 coding DNA: TGTGCCAGCAGCTACAGGGGACAGGGTTCGGAGACCCAGTACTTC. It yields the protein CASSYRGQGSETQYF.

The chain carries TRBV10-2 and TRBJ2-2, with TRBD1 matching 8 bases. J gave up 3 bases and V 6 bases, and 3 bases lay outside the gene matches. The CDR3 runs 14 residues. The germline V gene has CDR1 WSHSY and CDR2 SAAADI. The CDR3 nucleotides are TGCGCCAGCAGGGTGACAGGGGACACCGGGGAGCTGTTTTTT. Protein sequence: CASRVTGDTGELFF.

This chain joins TRBV7-9 and TRBJ2-2, with 9 bases identical to TRBD1. Germline assignment: CDR1 SEHNR and CDR2 FQNEAQ (reference sequence). The CDR3 extends over 14 amino acids. The V gene end was trimmed by 3 bases and the J gene end by 6 bases; junction bases not matched to a gene: 2. CDR3 DNA: TGTGCCAGCAGCTTGGGACAGGGACCCGGGGAGCTGTTTTTT. Encoded protein: CASSLGQGPGELFF.

The rearrangement links TRBV6-5 to TRBJ1-1; D remains ambiguous. V was pared by 0 bases and J by 1 base, with 6 bases between. Germline values: CDR1 MNHEY, CDR2 SVGAGI. This CDR3 is built from 14 residues. The CDR3 DNA is TGTGCCAGCAGTTACTCGGCGGAGAACACTGAAGCTTTCTTT. Translation gives CASSYSAENTEAFF.

The chain employs TRBV5-5 and TRBJ2-5, with 8 bases identical to TRBD1. Germline V gene lookup returns CDR1 SGHKS and CDR2 YYEKEE (reference sequence). The CDR3 loop spans 15 amino acids. V was pared by 4 bases and J by 5 bases, with 10 bases of the junction left unmatched. The CDR3 reads CASSGSGTGEETQYF. Written as DNA, the CDR3 is TGTGCCAGCAGCGGATCCGGGACAGGAGAGGAGACCCAGTACTTC.

The J gene is TRBJ2-3, the V gene TRBV2; a possible D gene is TRBD1 (6 bases). Trimming shortened V by 8 bases and J by 5 bases, and 20 bases separated the two germline ends. Per germline, CDR1 SNHLY and CDR2 FYNNEI. This CDR3 has 15 residues. CDR3 bases: TGTGCCAGCCTCCGAACTGGGACACCGGGAGATACGCAGTATTTT. It specifies CASLRTGTPGDTQYF.